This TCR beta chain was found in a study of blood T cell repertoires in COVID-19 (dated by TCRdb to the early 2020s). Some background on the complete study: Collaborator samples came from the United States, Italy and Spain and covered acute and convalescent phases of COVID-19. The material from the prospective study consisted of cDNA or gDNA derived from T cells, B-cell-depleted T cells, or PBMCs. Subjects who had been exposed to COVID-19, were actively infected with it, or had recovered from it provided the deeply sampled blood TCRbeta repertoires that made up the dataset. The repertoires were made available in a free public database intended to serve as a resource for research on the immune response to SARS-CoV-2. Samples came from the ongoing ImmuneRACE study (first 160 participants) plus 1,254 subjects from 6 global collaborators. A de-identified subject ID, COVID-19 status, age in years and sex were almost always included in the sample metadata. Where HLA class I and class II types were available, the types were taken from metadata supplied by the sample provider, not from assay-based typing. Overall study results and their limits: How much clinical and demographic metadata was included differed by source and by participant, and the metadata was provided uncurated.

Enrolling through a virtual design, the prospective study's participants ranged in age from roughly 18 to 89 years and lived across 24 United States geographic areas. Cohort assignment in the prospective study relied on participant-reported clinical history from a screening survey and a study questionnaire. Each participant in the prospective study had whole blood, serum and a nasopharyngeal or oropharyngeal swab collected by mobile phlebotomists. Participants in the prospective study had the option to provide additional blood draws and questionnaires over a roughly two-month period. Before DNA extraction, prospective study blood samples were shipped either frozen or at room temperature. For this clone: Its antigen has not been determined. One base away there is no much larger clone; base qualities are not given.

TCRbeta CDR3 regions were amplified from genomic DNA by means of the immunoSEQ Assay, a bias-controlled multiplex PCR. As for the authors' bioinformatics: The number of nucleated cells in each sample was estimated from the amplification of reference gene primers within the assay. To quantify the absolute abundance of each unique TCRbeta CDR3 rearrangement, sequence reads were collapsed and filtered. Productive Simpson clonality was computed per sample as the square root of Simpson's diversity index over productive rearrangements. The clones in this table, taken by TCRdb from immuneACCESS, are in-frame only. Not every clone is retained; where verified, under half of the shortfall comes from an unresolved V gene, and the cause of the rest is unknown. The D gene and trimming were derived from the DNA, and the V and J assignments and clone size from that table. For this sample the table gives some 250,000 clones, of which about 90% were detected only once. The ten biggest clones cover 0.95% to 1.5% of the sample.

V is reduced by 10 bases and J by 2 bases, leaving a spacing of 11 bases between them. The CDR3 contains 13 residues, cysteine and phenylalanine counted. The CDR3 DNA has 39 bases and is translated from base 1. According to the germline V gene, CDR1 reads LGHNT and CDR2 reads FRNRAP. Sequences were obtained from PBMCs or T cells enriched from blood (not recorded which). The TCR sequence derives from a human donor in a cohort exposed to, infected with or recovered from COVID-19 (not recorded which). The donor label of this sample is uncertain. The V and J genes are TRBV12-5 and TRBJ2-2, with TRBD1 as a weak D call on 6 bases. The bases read TGTGCTACGGGGACATTTAACACCGGGGAGCTGTTTTTT. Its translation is CATGTFNTGELFF.